This TCR beta chain was captured in a study of blood T cell repertoires in COVID-19. About the research overall: In each case, the material was cDNA or gDNA derived from T cells, B-cell-depleted T cells, or PBMCs.

Using immunoSEQ multiplex PCR, the repertoire was profiled, and TCRdb retains in-frame clones only, with some absent. The data show some 100,000 clones, approximately 93% seen once. The germline V and J ends were trimmed by 3 bases and 0 bases, with 8 bases remaining between them. CDR3 size: 14 residues. In germline, CDR1 is MDHEN, CDR2 SYDVKM. This rearrangement joins TRBV28 to TRBJ1-1; no clear D. Sequencing was carried out using peripheral blood. This clonotype originated in a middle-aged man with active COVID-19. CDR3 sequence (DNA): TGTGCCAGCAGTTTTGGGCTGGTGAACACTGAAGCTTTCTTT. Amino acid sequence: CASSFGLVNTEAFF.